The rows below give T cell receptor beta chains drawn from one sample of a study of blood T cell repertoires in COVID-19. The method was immunoSEQ multiplex PCR; TCRdb's version includes in-frame clones alone and lacks a portion of them. The sample has some 140,000 clones; roughly 80% are singletons. The specimen was peripheral blood. All receptors derive from a woman in her sixties with acute or convalescent COVID-19. Each CDR3 is given with its conserved first and last residue. D genes are given only for firm matches.

v_call	d_call	j_call	cdr3_aa	cdr3_nt
TRBV5-1	-	TRBJ1-4	CASSAGTTTNEKLFF	TGCGCCAGCAGCGCCGGGACAACAACTAATGAAAAACTGTTTTTT
TRBV7-5	-	TRBJ2-5	CARSFSGGARQETQYF	TGTGCCAGAAGTTTCAGCGGAGGGGCGCGGCAAGAGACCCAGTACTTC
TRBV18	-	TRBJ1-6	CASSAQQDYNSPLHF	TGTGCCAGCTCAGCACAGCAGGATTATAATTCACCCCTCCACTTT
TRBV3-1/TRBV3-2	-	TRBJ2-2	CASSQERLGGTGELFF	TGTGCCAGCAGCCAAGAGCGTCTTGGCGGGACCGGGGAGCTGTTTTTT
TRBV5-1	-	TRBJ2-1	CASSFGRSLYNEQFF	TGCGCCAGCAGCTTCGGCAGGTCCCTCTACAATGAGCAGTTCTTC
TRBV7-2	-	TRBJ1-5	CASSGLWSQPQHF	TGTGCCAGCAGTGGACTCTGGAGTCAGCCCCAGCATTTT
TRBV9	-	TRBJ1-6	CASSVDGGINSPLHF	TGTGCCAGCAGCGTCGACGGAGGGATAAATTCACCCCTCCACTTT
TRBV5-3	TRBD1	TRBJ1-5	CARSVSGTGGRGPQHF	TGTGCCAGAAGCGTGTCCGGGACAGGGGGTCGAGGGCCCCAGCATTTT
TRBV11-3	-	TRBJ2-1	CASSLGGESYNEQFF	TGTGCCAGCAGCTTAGGGGGGGAGTCGTACAATGAGCAGTTCTTC
TRBV2	-	TRBJ1-1	CASSEAFAGGTEAFF	TGTGCCAGCAGTGAAGCGTTCGCGGGGGGTACTGAAGCTTTCTTT
TRBV13	-	TRBJ2-5	CASSLTGEYQETQYF	TGTGCCAGCAGCCTCACAGGAGAGTACCAAGAGACCCAGTACTTC